This T cell receptor (beta chain) was profiled in a study of T cell responses to AZD1222 COVID-19 vaccine. Assay used: immunoSEQ multiplex PCR; TCRdb lists only in-frame clones, some missing. In the table there are 150,000 to 200,000 clones, more than 75% of which are singletons. This TCR was recovered from an adult who received the AZD1222 COVID-19 vaccine. The source was peripheral blood, collected 28 days after the second AZD1222 dose.

The CDR3 bases are TGTGCCAGTAGTCCAAGACTAGCGGGAGGACCGTCCTACGAGCAGTACTTC. Protein product: CASSPRLAGGPSYEQYF. The V and J genes are TRBV19 and TRBJ2-7; 13 bases fit TRBD2. The CDR3 totals 17 residues. The germline CDR1 and CDR2 sequences are LNHDA and SQIVND (reference sequence). With 5 bases clipped from V and 1 base from J, the junction kept 8 bases outside the gene matches.